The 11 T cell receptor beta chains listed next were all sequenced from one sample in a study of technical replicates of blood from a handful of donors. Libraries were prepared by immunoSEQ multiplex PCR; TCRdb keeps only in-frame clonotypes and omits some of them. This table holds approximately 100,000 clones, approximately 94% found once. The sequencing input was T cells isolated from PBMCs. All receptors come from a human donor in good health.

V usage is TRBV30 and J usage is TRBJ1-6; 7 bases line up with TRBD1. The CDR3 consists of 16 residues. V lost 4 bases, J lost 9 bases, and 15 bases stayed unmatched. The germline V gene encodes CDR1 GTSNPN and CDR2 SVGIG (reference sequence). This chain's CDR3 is CAWTAPRQGESSPLHF. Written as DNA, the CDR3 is TGTGCCTGGACCGCACCCCGACAGGGTGAGAGTTCACCCCTCCACTTT.

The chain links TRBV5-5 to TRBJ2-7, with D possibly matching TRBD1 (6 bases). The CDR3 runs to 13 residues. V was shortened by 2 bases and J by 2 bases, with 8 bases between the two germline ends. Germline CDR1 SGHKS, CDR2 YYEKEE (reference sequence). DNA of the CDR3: TGTGCCAGCAGCTTTGGACAGCCCTACGAGCAGTACTTC. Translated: CASSFGQPYEQYF.

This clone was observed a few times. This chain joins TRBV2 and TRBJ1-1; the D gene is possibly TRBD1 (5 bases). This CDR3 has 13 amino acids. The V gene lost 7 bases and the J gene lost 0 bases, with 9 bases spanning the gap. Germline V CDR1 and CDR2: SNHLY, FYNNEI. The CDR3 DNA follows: TGTGCCAGCAATGGGGCCATGAACACTGAAGCTTTCTTT. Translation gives CASNGAMNTEAFF.

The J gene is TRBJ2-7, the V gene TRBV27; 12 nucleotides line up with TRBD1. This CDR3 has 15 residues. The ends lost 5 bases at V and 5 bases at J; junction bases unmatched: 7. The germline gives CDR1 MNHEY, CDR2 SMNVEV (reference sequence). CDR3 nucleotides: TGTGCCAGCAGTCTAACGGGACAGGGGGCCCACGAGCAGTACTTC. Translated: CASSLTGQGAHEQYF.

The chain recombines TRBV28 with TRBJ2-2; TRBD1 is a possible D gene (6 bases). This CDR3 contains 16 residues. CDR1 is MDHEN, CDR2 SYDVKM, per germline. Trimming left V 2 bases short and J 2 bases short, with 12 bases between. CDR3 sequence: CASSLPTGTNTGELFF. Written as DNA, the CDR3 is TGTGCCAGCAGTTTACCCACAGGGACCAACACCGGGGAGCTGTTTTTT.

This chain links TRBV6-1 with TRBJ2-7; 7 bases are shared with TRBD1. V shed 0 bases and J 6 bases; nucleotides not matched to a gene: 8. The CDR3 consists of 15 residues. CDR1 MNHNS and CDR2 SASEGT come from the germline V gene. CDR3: CASSEALRRTGEQYF. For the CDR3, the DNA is TGTGCCAGCAGTGAAGCGCTTCGTCGGACAGGCGAGCAGTACTTC.

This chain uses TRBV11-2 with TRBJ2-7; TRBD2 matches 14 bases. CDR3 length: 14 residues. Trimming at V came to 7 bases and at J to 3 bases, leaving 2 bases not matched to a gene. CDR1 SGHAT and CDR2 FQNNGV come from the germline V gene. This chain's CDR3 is CASKGLAGVYEQYF. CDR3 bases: TGTGCCAGCAAGGGACTAGCGGGAGTCTACGAGCAGTACTTC.

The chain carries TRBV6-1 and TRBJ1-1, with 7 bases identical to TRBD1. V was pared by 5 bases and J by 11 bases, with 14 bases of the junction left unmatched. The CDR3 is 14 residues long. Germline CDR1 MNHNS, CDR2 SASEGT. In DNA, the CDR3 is TGTGCCAGCAGTAATGGTGAGGGACAGTCCGGCGCTTTCTTT. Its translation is CASSNGEGQSGAFF.

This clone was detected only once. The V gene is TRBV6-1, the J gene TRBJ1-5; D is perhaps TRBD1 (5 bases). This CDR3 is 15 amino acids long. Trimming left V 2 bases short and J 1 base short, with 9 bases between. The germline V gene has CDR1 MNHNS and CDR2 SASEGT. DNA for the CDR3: TGTGCCAGCAGTGAATGGGGGGGGAGCAATCAGCCCCAGCATTTT. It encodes CASSEWGGSNQPQHF.

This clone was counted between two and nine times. The CDR3 spells CASGPGAATEAFF. The CDR3 nucleotides are TGTGCTAGTGGACCTGGGGCGGCCACTGAAGCTTTCTTT. The V and J genes are TRBV12-5 and TRBJ1-1, with a possible D match to TRBD1 (5 bases). Germline-derived CDR1 and CDR2 are LGHNT and FRNRAP. The CDR3 runs 13 residues. V lost 6 bases and J lost 4, with 12 bases in between.

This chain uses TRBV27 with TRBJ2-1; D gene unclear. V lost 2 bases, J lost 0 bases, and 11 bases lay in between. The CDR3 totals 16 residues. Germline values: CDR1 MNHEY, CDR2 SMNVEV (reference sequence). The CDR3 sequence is CASSLSEGRSYNEQFF. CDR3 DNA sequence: TGTGCCAGCAGTTTAAGCGAAGGCCGCTCCTACAATGAGCAGTTCTTC.